The entry below describes one T cell receptor beta chain. Participants spanned ages about 18 to 90 years and resided in some 22 US areas. Each recovered donor of Cohort 3 presented with two negative PCRs, clearance, or symptom resolution. Germline V gene data show CDR1 as MGHRA and CDR2 as YSYEKL. V lost 3 bases and J 5 bases, leaving 14 bases between the germline ends. CDR3 length equals 14 residues. The source of the sample is a study of blood T cell repertoires in COVID-19. In the study overall: The analysed material was cDNA or gDNA that came from T cells, B-cell-depleted T cells, or PBMCs.

In the source study's methods: Reference gene primer amplification gave nucleated cell count estimates. Measured with immunoSEQ multiplex PCR; TCRdb has only the in-frame clones, and not every one. V, J and clone size derive from that table, while D and trimming were established from the DNA sequence. The repertoire has more than 300,000 clones, 88% of them found once; the top ten carry more than 0.95%. The chain carries TRBV4-1 and TRBJ2-7; perhaps TRBD2 as D (6 bases). The clonotype comes from a woman aged 18-35 years who had recovered from COVID-19. Material for sequencing was PBMCs or T cells enriched from blood (not recorded which). This chain's CDR3 is CASSQAGLGDEQYF. CDR3 in DNA: TGCGCCAGCAGCCAGGCGGGGCTCGGAGACGAGCAGTACTTC.